A selection of T cell receptor beta chains follows, all from one sample in a study of T cell changes during pregnancy in multiple sclerosis. The protocol was immunoSEQ multiplex PCR, while the TCRdb copy is restricted to in-frame clones and leaves out a portion. The sample yields about 17,000 clones, about 84% seen once. The specimen comprised CD8+ T cells from peripheral blood mononuclear cells, sampled after pregnancy. These receptors were taken from a female donor with multiple sclerosis, enrolled in a pregnancy study. Each CDR3 is given with its conserved first and last residue. D genes are given only for firm matches. Size is omitted from some rows. Given values are once, few, many or a class for expanded clones.

j_call v_call d_call clone_size cdr3_aa cdr3_nt
TRBJ1-5 TRBV6-1 - - CASTGAVNQPQHF TGTGCCAGCACTGGGGCCGTCAATCAGCCCCAGCATTTT
TRBJ2-5 TRBV19 - once CATSGDRETQYF TGTGCCACTTCGGGGGATCGGGAGACCCAGTACTTC
TRBJ1-5 TRBV6-1 TRBD1 - CASGQGDF TGTGCCAGCGGCCAGGGGGATTTT
TRBJ1-5 TRBV19 - - CASSTLPHF TGTGCCAGTAGTACCCTCCCGCATTTT
TRBJ1-2 TRBV4-1 - few CASSQEVGTTGGYTF TGCGCCAGCAGCCAAGAAGTCGGGACTACAGGTGGCTACACCTTC
TRBJ1-1 TRBV9 TRBD1 - CASSVEGTANVNTEAFF TGTGCCAGCAGCGTAGAGGGGACAGCAAACGTCAACACTGAAGCTTTCTTT
TRBJ2-7 TRBV10-3 TRBD2 - CAISLIAGGHQSEQYF TGTGCCATCAGTCTGATAGCGGGAGGGCATCAATCCGAGCAGTACTTC
TRBJ2-7 TRBV5-1 - medium-sized CASSLVWRESGVISEQYF TGCGCCAGCAGCTTGGTATGGCGGGAAAGTGGGGTAATCTCCGAGCAGTACTTC
TRBJ2-7 TRBV27 TRBD2 - CASRAGSGVYEQYF TGTGCCAGCCGTGCGGGGAGCGGGGTCTACGAGCAGTACTTC
TRBJ2-7 TRBV6-6 TRBD1 few CASSLTGESYEQYF TGTGCCAGCAGTTTGACAGGGGAATCCTACGAGCAGTACTTC
TRBJ1-4 TRBV7-2 - - CASSLGGWLNEKLFF TGTGCCAGCAGCTTGGGGGGATGGCTAAATGAAAAACTGTTTTTT
TRBJ1-4 TRBV5-1 TRBD1 few CASSLGTGIATNEKLFF TGCGCCAGCAGCTTGGGGACAGGAATTGCAACTAATGAAAAACTGTTTTTT
TRBJ2-2 TRBV7-9 TRBD2 - CASSLASWTSGGDPELFF TGTGCCAGCAGCTTAGCCTCATGGACTAGCGGGGGGGATCCGGAGCTGTTTTTT
TRBJ1-2 TRBV5-5 TRBD1 - CASRAGQAVGYTF TGTGCCAGCAGAGCTGGACAGGCGGTTGGCTACACCTTC
TRBJ2-1 TRBV6-4 - - CASSDGGGYNEQFF TGTGCCAGCAGTGACGGCGGAGGGTACAATGAGCAGTTCTTC
TRBJ2-7 TRBV4-1 - - CASSQDVLPGEQYF TGCGCCAGCAGCCAAGATGTACTGCCTGGTGAGCAGTACTTC
TRBJ2-3 TRBV4-1 - - CASSQASGERFADTQYF TGCGCCAGCAGCCAGGCGTCAGGTGAGCGGTTCGCAGATACGCAGTATTTT
TRBJ2-5 TRBV19 TRBD2 - CASSIGLAGGPETQYF TGTGCCAGTAGTATTGGACTAGCGGGGGGGCCGGAGACCCAGTACTTC
TRBJ2-5 TRBV28 - once CASSPHSRHQGGETQYF TGTGCCAGCAGTCCCCACAGCCGGCACCAAGGGGGAGAGACCCAGTACTTC
TRBJ2-1 TRBV12-5 TRBD1 - CASTQGEWSYNEQFF TGTGCTAGTACGCAGGGGGAATGGTCCTACAATGAGCAGTTCTTC
TRBJ2-3 TRBV27 TRBD1 - CASSLDRFTDTQYF TGTGCCAGCAGTTTGGACAGGTTCACAGATACGCAGTATTTT
TRBJ1-4 TRBV6-5 TRBD1 - CASRDREETNEKLFF TGTGCCAGCCGGGACAGGGAGGAAACTAATGAAAAACTGTTTTTT
TRBJ1-2 TRBV13 - - CASSLYRVGEGYTF TGTGCCAGCAGCTTATATCGGGTCGGGGAGGGCTACACCTTC
TRBJ1-1 TRBV27 TRBD1 few CASNSYQGAEAFF TGTGCCAGCAACTCATATCAGGGGGCTGAAGCTTTCTTT
TRBJ1-1 TRBV29-1 TRBD1 - CSVEGWQGDLNTEAFF TGCAGCGTTGAAGGTTGGCAGGGGGACCTGAACACTGAAGCTTTCTTT
TRBJ1-1 TRBV7-9 - - CASSSWNTEAFF TGTGCCAGCAGCTCTTGGAACACTGAAGCTTTCTTT